Included here is one TCR beta chain sequence, with context. Described time point: pretreatment peripheral blood. Enrolled patients showed locally advanced or metastatic urothelial carcinoma. These data belong to a study of PD-L1 blockade in urothelial cancer. As for the study in general: Atezolizumab 1,200 mg was given intravenously every 3 weeks, starting 2014.

Sequencing was performed with immunoSEQ multiplex PCR; in TCRdb, only in-frame clones are kept and a portion is missing. The data contain about 87,000 clones, roughly 89% of them singletons. CDR3 length: 13 residues. Trimming cost V 6 bases and J 9 bases, with 16 bases left between them. Germline values: CDR1 MNHEY, CDR2 SVGAGI. The chain combines TRBV6-5 with TRBJ2-3, with TRBD1 as a possible D gene (6 bases). Source: PBMCs, taken around atezolizumab (anti-PD-L1) treatment. This sequence originates from a man in his sixties with urothelial cancer. For the CDR3, the DNA is TGTGCCAGCAGCTCGGACTGGGACAAAACGCAGTATTTT. This translates into CASSSDWDKTQYF.